This T cell receptor (beta chain) was identified in a study of cytomegalovirus exposure and HLA in healthy donors. The study's findings and limits: Reportedly, HLA-A and HLA-B alleles of most subjects were accurately predicted from TCR beta. For cytomegalovirus status, the classifier reportedly gave diagnoses with high specificity and sensitivity. Most TCRs appeared rarely, but some public TCRs recurred in many donors.

With 60 Vbeta and 13 Jbeta primers, the PCR was carried out. The assay was immunoSEQ multiplex PCR, and TCRdb's table has in-frame clones only and misses some. The table records approximately 93,000 clones, roughly four fifths of them present only once. This clone appeared a single time. The target antigen is unknown. The sample taken for sequencing was PBMCs. This sequence originates from a man aged 45-60 years in good health and CMV-seronegative.

The CDR3 nucleotides are TGTGCCAGCAGTGACGGGACAGGGGAAACAGATACGCAGTATTTT. Its protein is CASSDGTGETDTQYF. The chain has TRBV2 and TRBJ2-3, with TRBD1 matching over 10 bases. The CDR3 sequence is 15 residues long. Trimming took 3 bases from V and 3 from J; bases not matched to a gene: 3. In germline, CDR1 is SNHLY, CDR2 FYNNEI.